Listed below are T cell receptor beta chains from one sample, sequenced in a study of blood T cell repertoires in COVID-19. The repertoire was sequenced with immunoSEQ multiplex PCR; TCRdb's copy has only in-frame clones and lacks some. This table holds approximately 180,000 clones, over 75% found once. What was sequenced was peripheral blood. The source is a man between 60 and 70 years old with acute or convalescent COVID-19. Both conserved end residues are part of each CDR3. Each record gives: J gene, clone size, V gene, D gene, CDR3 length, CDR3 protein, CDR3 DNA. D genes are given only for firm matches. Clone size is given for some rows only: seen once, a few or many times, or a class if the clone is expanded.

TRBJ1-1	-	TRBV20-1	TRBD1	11	CSARGRSEAFF	TGCAGTGCCAGGGGGCGCAGTGAAGCTTTCTTT
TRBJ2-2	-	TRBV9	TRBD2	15	CASSVTSGPTGELFF	TGTGCCAGCAGCGTTACTAGCGGCCCCACCGGGGAGCTGTTTTTT
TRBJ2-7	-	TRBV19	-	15	CASSIGRGSSYEQYF	TGTGCCAGTAGTATAGGCAGGGGATCGTCCTACGAGCAGTACTTC
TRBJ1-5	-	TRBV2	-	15	CASTRQQLSDQPQHF	TGTGCCAGCACGAGACAGCAACTATCGGATCAGCCCCAGCATTTT
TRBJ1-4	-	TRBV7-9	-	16	CASSLGSATPGEKLFF	TGTGCCAGCAGCTTAGGGTCGGCGACACCAGGTGAAAAACTGTTTTTT
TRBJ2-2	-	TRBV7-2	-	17	CASSLRQHGANTGELFF	TGTGCCAGCAGCTTAAGGCAACACGGGGCGAACACCGGGGAGCTGTTTTTT
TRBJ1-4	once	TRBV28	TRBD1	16	CASSAHRTGPREKLFF	TGTGCCTCCTCGGCGCACCGGACAGGGCCAAGGGAAAAACTGTTTTTT
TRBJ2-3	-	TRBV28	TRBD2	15	CASSNPGLASGTQYF	TGTGCCAGCAGCAACCCGGGACTAGCGTCGGGTACGCAGTATTTT
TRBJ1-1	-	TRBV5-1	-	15	CASSLWGGEDTEAFF	TGCGCCAGCAGCTTGTGGGGGGGCGAGGACACTGAAGCTTTCTTT
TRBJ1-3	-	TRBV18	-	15	CASSREGPPGNTIYF	TGTGCCAGCTCCCGGGAGGGACCGCCTGGAAACACCATATATTTT